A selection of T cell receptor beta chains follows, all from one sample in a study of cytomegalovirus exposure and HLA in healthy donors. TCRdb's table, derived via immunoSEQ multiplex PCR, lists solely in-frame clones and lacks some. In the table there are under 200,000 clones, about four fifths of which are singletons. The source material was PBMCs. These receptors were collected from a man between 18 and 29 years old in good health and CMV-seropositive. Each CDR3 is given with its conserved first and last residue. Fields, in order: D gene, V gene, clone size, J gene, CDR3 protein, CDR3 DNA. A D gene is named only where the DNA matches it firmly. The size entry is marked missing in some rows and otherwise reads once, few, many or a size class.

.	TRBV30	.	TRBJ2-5	CARRDGGRETQYF	TGTGCCCGTCGGGACGGGGGGCGAGAGACCCAGTACTTC
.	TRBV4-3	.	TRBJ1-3	CASSQDANHSGNTIYF	TGCGCCAGCAGCCAAGACGCGAATCACTCTGGAAACACCATATATTTT
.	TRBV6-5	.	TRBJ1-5	CASSDPGGGNQPQHF	TGTGCCAGCAGCGACCCGGGGGGGGGAAATCAGCCCCAGCATTTT
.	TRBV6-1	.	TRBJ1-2	CASSEKWATVGYTF	TGTGCCAGCAGTGAAAAGTGGGCCACGGTCGGCTACACCTTC
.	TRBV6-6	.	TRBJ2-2	CATAGGPNTGELFF	TGTGCCACCGCAGGCGGGCCGAACACCGGGGAGCTGTTTTTT
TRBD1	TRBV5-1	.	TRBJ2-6	CASSYPPGQGAGGANVLTF	TGCGCCAGCAGTTATCCCCCGGGACAGGGGGCGGGGGGGGCCAACGTCCTGACTTTC
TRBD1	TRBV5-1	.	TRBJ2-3	CASSLRQGRTDTQYF	TGCGCCAGCAGCTTACGACAGGGGCGCACAGATACGCAGTATTTT
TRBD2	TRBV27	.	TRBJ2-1	CASSSPGGREQFF	TGTGCCAGCAGTTCCCCCGGCGGGAGAGAGCAGTTCTTC
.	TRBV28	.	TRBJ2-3	CASSTGSLRQYF	TGTGCCAGCAGCACAGGGTCCCTAAGGCAGTATTTT
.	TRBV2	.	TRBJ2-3	CASSDGRSTDTQYF	TGTGCCAGCAGTGACGGTCGTAGCACAGATACGCAGTATTTT
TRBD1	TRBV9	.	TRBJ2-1	CASSVRAGVTGSYNEQFF	TGTGCCAGCAGCGTAAGAGCAGGGGTGACAGGGTCCTACAATGAGCAGTTCTTC
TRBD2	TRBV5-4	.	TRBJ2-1	CASNSPGGVSRNEQFF	TGTGCCAGCAACTCTCCGGGGGGAGTAAGTAGGAATGAGCAGTTCTTC
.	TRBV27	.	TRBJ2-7	CASSPRQGGYEQYF	TGTGCCAGCAGTCCCCGGCAGGGCGGATACGAGCAGTACTTC
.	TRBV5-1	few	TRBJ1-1	CASSQRADTEAFF	TGCGCCAGCAGCCAGCGGGCAGACACTGAAGCTTTCTTT
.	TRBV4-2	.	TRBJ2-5	CASSQSQQGGETQYF	TGTGCCAGCAGCCAAAGTCAACAGGGAGGGGAGACCCAGTACTTC
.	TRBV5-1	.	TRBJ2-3	CASHNVGQVTDTQYF	TGCGCCAGCCACAACGTTGGGCAAGTAACAGATACGCAGTATTTT
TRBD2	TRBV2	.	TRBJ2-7	CASRKTGTSGSSEQYF	TGTGCCAGCAGAAAAACCGGGACTAGCGGGAGTAGCGAGCAGTACTTC
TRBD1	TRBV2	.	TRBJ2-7	CASRRWGQGAYEQYF	TGTGCCAGCAGAAGATGGGGACAGGGGGCTTACGAGCAGTACTTC
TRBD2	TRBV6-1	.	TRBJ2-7	CASSEKRASGGSYEQYF	TGTGCCAGCAGTGAAAAACGGGCTAGCGGGGGCTCCTACGAGCAGTACTTC
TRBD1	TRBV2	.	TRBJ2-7	CASRRTGGYEQYF	TGTGCCAGCAGGCGGACAGGGGGCTACGAGCAGTACTTC
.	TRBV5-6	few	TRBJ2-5	CASSLAGRAQETQYF	TGTGCCAGCAGCTTGGCCGGGCGGGCCCAAGAGACCCAGTACTTC
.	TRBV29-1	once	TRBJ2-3	CSVDRELADTQYF	TGCAGCGTTGACCGCGAACTAGCTGATACGCAGTATTTT
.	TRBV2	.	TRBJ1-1	CASSDRRGTAEAFF	TGTGCCAGCAGTGATCGTCGGGGGACCGCTGAAGCTTTCTTT
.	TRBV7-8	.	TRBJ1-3	CASSPDQAGLFSGNTIYF	TGTGCCAGCAGCCCAGATCAGGCAGGCCTTTTCTCTGGAAACACCATATATTTT
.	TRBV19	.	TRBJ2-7	CASSTAYEQYF	TGTGCCAGTAGTACGGCCTACGAGCAGTACTTC
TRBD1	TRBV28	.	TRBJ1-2	CASSPRTGGFYGYTF	TGTGCCAGCAGCCCTCGGACAGGGGGGTTCTATGGCTACACCTTC
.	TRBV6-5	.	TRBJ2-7	CASSLTRGGAYEQYF	TGTGCCAGCAGCTTAACTAGGGGGGGGGCCTACGAGCAGTACTTC
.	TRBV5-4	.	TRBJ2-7	CASSVQGTEQYF	TGTGCCAGCAGCGTTCAAGGGACAGAGCAGTACTTC
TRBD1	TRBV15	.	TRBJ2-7	CATSRDLLTGTGGPEQYF	TGTGCCACCAGCAGAGACCTACTAACCGGGACAGGGGGACCCGAGCAGTACTTC
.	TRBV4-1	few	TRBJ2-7	CASSQDQGSYEQYF	TGCGCCAGCAGCCAAGATCAGGGGTCCTACGAGCAGTACTTC
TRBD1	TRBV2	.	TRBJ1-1	CASSLASGQGKAFF	TGTGCCAGCAGTCTCGCCTCCGGACAGGGGAAAGCTTTCTTT
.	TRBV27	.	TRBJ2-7	CASSPWVGQGSSSSYEQYF	TGTGCCAGCAGTCCATGGGTGGGGCAGGGTAGTTCTTCCTCCTACGAGCAGTACTTC
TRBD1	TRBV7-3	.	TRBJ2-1	CASRPDRGYNEQFF	TGTGCCAGCAGGCCGGACAGGGGCTACAATGAGCAGTTCTTC
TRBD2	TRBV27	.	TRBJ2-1	CASSFFGLAGVRTGQFF	TGTGCCAGCAGTTTCTTCGGACTAGCGGGCGTTCGAACCGGGCAGTTCTTC
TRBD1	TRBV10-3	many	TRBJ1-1	CAIRTGPNTEAFF	TGTGCCATTCGGACAGGACCGAACACTGAAGCTTTCTTT
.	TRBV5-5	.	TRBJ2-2	CASSLVGANTGELFF	TGTGCCAGCAGCTTGGTGGGGGCCAACACCGGGGAGCTGTTTTTT